This TCR beta chain was obtained from a study of blood T cells in healthy people across ages. Background on the study: Through template switching, about one barcoded beta molecule was captured per two T cells, as measured in model experiments. Study-level findings and limits: Changes in expanded clonotypes were possibly confounded, as the CMV status of donors was unknown.

The authors ran a second PCR of roughly 6 to 12 cycles using a sample-barcoded 5' primer and a J-beta primer mix. TCRdb fed the 5' RACE reads into MiXCR, producing one record per CDR3 protein. Here the sample spans 780,000 or so distinct CDR3 sequences, just over 55% being singletons. Comment on this clonotype: As yet, its antigen is unknown.

With V trimmed by 6 bases and J by 7 bases, 10 bases remained unmatched. CDR1 ENHRY and CDR2 SYGVKD come from the germline V gene. The CDR3 extends over 14 amino acids. This chain uses TRBV10-3 with TRBJ1-1; 8 nucleotides line up with TRBD1. This clonotype was sampled from a man aged 35 to 55 in good health. The specimen was blood. CDR3 region: CAISLTRGQGEAFF. CDR3 bases: TGTGCCATCAGCCTAACCAGGGGGCAGGGTGAAGCTTTCTTT.